This T cell receptor (beta chain) was sequenced for a study of shared clonotypes between healthy human individuals. Overall study context: The plates for each donor numbered three CD4 naive, three CD4 memory, two CD8 naive and one CD8 memory.

With respect to this clone: Antigen: not known.

Findings and caveats of the study: The authors sampled blood alone, and tissue repertoires likely differ.

Here immunoSEQ multiplex PCR was the method, and the copy in TCRdb shows in-frame clones only, minus some. The sample lists millions of clones, about 95% occurring once. It was CD45RO-negative cells, positively selected for CCR7, that made up naive CD8 cells, with terminally differentiated effector memory CD45RA+ cells excluded. The sequenced sample was naive CD8+ T cells sorted from blood. The receptor's source is a man aged 18 to 30 in good health.

The CDR3 DNA sequence: TGTGCCAGCAGGCAACAGGGCGGCAATGAGCAGTTCTTC. Translating gives CASRQQGGNEQFF. This chain connects TRBV27 to TRBJ2-1; D possibly corresponds to TRBD1 (6 bases). The CDR3 is made up of 13 amino acids. V lost 6 bases and J lost 6, with 12 bases in between. Per germline, CDR1 MNHEY and CDR2 SMNVEV (reference sequence).